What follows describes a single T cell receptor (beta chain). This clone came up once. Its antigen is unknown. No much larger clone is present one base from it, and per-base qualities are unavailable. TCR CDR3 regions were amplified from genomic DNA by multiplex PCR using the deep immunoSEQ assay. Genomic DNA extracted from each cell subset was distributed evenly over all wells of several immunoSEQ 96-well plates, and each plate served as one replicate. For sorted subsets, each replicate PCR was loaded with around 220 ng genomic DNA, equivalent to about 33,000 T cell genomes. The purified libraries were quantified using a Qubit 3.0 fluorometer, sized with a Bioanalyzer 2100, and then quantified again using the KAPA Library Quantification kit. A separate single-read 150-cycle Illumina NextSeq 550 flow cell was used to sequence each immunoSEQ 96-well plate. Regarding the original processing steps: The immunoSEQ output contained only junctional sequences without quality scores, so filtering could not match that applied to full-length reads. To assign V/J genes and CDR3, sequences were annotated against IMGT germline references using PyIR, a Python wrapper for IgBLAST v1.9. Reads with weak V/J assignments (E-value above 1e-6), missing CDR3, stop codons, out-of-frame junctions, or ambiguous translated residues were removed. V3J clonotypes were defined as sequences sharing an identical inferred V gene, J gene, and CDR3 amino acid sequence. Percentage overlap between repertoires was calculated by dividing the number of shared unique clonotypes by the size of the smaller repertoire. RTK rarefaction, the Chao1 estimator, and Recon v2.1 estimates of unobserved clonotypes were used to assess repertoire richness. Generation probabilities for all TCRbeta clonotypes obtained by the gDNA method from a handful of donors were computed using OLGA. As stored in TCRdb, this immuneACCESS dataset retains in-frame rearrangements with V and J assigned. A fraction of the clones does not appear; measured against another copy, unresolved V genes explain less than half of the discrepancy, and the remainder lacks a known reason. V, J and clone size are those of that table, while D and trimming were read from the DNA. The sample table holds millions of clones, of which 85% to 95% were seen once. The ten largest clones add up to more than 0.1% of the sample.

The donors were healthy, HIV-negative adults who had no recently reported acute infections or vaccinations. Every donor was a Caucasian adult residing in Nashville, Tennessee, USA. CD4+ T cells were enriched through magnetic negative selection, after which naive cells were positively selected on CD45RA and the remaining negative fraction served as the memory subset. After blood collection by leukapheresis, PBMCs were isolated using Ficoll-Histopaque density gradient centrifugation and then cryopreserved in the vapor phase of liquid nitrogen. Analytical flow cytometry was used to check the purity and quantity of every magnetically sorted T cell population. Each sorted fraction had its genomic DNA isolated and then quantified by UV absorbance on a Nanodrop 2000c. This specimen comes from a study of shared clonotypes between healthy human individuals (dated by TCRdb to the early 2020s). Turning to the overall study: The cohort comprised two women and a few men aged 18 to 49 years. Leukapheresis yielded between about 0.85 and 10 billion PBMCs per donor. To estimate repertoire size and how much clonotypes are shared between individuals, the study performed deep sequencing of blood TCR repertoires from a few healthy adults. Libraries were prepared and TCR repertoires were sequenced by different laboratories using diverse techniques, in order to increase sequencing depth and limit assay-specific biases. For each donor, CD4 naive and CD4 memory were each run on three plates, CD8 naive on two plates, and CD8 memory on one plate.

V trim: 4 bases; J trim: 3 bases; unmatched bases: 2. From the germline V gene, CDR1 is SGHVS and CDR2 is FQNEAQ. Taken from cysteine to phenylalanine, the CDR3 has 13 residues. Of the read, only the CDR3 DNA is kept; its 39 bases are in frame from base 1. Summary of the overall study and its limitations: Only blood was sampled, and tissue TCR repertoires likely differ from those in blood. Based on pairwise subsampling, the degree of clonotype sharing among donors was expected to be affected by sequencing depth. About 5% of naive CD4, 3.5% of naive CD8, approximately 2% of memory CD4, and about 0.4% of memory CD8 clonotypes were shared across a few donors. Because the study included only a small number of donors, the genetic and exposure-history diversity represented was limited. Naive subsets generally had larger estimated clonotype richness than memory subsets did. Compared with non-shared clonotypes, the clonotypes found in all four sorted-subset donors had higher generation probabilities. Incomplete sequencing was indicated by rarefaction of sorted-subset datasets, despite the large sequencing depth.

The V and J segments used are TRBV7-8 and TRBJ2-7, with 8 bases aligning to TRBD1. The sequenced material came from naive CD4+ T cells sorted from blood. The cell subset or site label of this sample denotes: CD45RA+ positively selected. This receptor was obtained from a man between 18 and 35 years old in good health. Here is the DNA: TGTGCCAGCAGCTCGGACAGGGTCTACGAGCAGTACTTC. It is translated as CASSSDRVYEQYF.